Following are 8 T cell receptor beta chains from one sample sequenced in a study of CD8+ T cells in alopecia areata. Extracted RNA was reverse transcribed, and the resulting cDNA served as sequencing template. TCRdb's copy holds only in-frame clones and misses some; the assay was immunoSEQ multiplex PCR. The data contain about 130,000 clones, more than 40% of them singletons. The source material was CD8+ T cells sorted from blood, sampled at week 0. The source is a human donor with alopecia areata.

V and J are TRBV11-2 and TRBJ2-7; 7 nucleotides match TRBD2. J was trimmed by 0 bases and V by 1 base; bases with no gene match: 3. CDR1 is SGHAT, CDR2 FQNNGV, per germline. This CDR3 comprises 15 residues. CDR3 nucleotides: TGTGCCAGCAGCTTAGTCGGCGGGGGCTCCTACGAGCAGTACTTC. Protein sequence: CASSLVGGGSYEQYF. Supplemented by reference TRBV11-2 and TRBJ2-7, the full variable domain reads EAGVAQSPRYKIIEKRQSVAFWCNPISGHATLYWYQQILGQGPKLLIQFQNNGVVDDSQLPKDRFSAERLKGVDSTLKIQPAKLEDSAVYLCASSLVGGGSYEQYFGPGTRLTVT.

The genes are TRBV2 and TRBJ2-1; D not resolved. The CDR3 loop spans 13 amino acids. Trimming pared 5 bases from V and 9 bases from J, leaving 14 bases between. CDR1 is SNHLY and CDR2 is FYNNEI in the germline V gene. Here the CDR3 reads CASSPLSASEQFF. CDR3 nucleotides: TGTGCCAGCAGTCCACTCTCAGCGAGTGAGCAGTTCTTC. The variable domain in full, with the rest retrieved from reference TRBV2 and TRBJ2-1, is EPEVTQTPSHQVTQMGQEVILRCVPISNHLYFYWYRQILGQKVEFLVSFYNNEISEKSEIFDDQFSVERPDGSNFTLKIRSTKLEDSAMYFCASSPLSASEQFFGPGTRLTVL.

This clone was found a few times. The chain carries TRBV29-1 and TRBJ1-2; unclear D gene. The CDR3 loop spans 14 amino acids. From germline, CDR1 is SQVTM and CDR2 ANQGSEA. The ends were cut back, 7 bases at V and 5 bases at J, with 20 bases in the middle. CDR3 residues: CSALHGELMYGYTF. CDR3 coding DNA: TGCAGCGCACTTCATGGGGAGCTAATGTATGGCTACACCTTC.

On this clone itself: An end of the junction does not agree with germline; a read error may underlie this. The chain combines TRBV30 with TRBJ2-3, with 9 nucleotides matching TRBD1. CDR1 is GTSNPN and CDR2 is SVGIG in the germline V gene (reference sequence). The CDR3 totals 16 residues. CDR3 loop: CALSGPGQGNTDTQYF. The CDR3 DNA reads TGTGCCTTGAGTGGCCCCGGACAGGGGAACACAGATACGCAGTATTTT. Full variable domain (missing parts from reference TRBV30 and TRBJ2-3): SQTIHQWPATLVQPVGSPLSLECTVEGTSNPNLYWYRQAAGRGLQLLFYSVGIGQISSEVPQNLSASRPQDRQFILSSKKLLLSDSGFYLCALSGPGQGNTDTQYFGPGTRLTVL.

Only a few counts were recorded for this clone. The chain employs TRBV9 and TRBJ2-3; 12 positions match TRBD1. The germline V gene has CDR1 SGDLS and CDR2 YYNGEE. Trimming took 1 base from V and 1 from J; bases not matched to a gene: 7. The CDR3 contains 18 residues. The CDR3 region has the DNA TGTGCCAGCAGCGTATTCTCCGGGACAGGGGGCGGCACAGATACGCAGTATTTT. This sequence encodes CASSVFSGTGGGTDTQYF.

This clone was counted a few times. The chain uses TRBV11-2 and TRBJ2-3; 11 bases fit TRBD1. This CDR3 is built from 15 residues. J gave up 1 base and V 5 bases, and 2 bases lay outside the gene matches. Germline V gene sequence: CDR1 SGHAT, CDR2 FQNNGV. The CDR3 sequence is CASSRTGGRTDTQYF. The CDR3 DNA follows: TGTGCCAGCAGCAGGACAGGGGGCCGCACAGATACGCAGTATTTT.

This clone was seen only a few times. The CDR3 protein is CASRSGGSWETQYF. CDR3 nucleotides: TGTGCCAGCAGGAGCGGGGGATCTTGGGAGACCCAGTACTTC. The chain recombines TRBV25-1 with TRBJ2-5; TRBD2 matches 8 bases. V shed 6 bases, J shed 5 bases, and the junction held 8 bases outside the gene matches. This CDR3 is built from 14 residues. Germline V gene sequence: CDR1 MGHDK, CDR2 SYGVNS.

This clone has just a few counts. The J gene is TRBJ1-2, the V gene TRBV10-3; a weak D match, TRBD1 (5 bases). Looked up from germline, CDR1 is ENHRY and CDR2 is SYGVKD. The CDR3 runs to 16 residues. V dropped 0 bases and J dropped 5 bases, with 16 bases sitting between them. CDR3 sequence: CAISESAEGSWYGYTF. The CDR3 bases are TGTGCCATCAGTGAGTCGGCGGAGGGGAGTTGGTATGGCTACACCTTC.